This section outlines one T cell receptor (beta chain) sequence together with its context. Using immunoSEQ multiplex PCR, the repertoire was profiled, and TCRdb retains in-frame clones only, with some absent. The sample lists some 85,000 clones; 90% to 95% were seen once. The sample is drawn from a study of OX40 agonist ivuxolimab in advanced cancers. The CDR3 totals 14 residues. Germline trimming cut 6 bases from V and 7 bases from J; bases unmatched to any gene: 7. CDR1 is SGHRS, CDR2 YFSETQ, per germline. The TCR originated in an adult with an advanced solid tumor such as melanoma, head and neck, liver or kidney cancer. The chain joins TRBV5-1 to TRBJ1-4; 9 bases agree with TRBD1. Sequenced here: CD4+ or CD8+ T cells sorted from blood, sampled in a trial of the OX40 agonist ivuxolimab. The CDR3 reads CASNTGGAGEKLFF. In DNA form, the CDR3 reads TGCGCCAGCAACACAGGGGGCGCGGGTGAAAAACTGTTTTTT.